Each of the 2 T cell receptor beta chains below was sequenced from the same sample in a study of metastatic and nonmetastatic thyroid tumors (dated by TCRdb to 2020 to 2022). No treatment had been received by any patient before thyroid surgery. Receptor amplification or capture employed PCR. Sequencing was carried out with an Illumina HiSeq 4000. TCRdb redid the processing of the public reads, applying fastp at Q25 and MiXCR, and retained in-frame beta chains. A total of 15,000 to 20,000 clones appear in this sample, 25% to 35% of them only once. Over 9.5% of the sample is in the top ten clones. The specimen sequenced was tumor tissue. These receptor sequences come from a female donor with papillary thyroid cancer or a benign thyroid nodule (not recorded which). Some clones in this sample may be carry-over from other donors' samples.

Many counts were recorded for this clone. The V and J genes are TRBV29-1 and TRBJ2-2; 7 bases are a match to TRBD1. This CDR3 comprises 14 residues. Germline CDR1 SQVTM, CDR2 ANQGSEA. V trimming: 8 bases; J trimming: 0 bases; junction bases outside the gene matches: 6. CDR3 sequence (DNA): TGCAGCATCCGACAGGGCGCGAACACCGGGGAGCTGTTTTTT. This translates into CSIRQGANTGELFF.

The rearrangement links TRBV28 to TRBJ2-7; the D is unclear. The germline CDR1 and CDR2 sequences are MDHEN and SYDVKM. With 8 bases removed from V and 2 bases from J, the gap between germline ends came to 10 bases. The CDR3 is made up of 12 amino acids. CDR3 DNA sequence: TGTGCCAGCGTGAACCCGGCCTACGAGCAGTACTTC. This sequence encodes CASVNPAYEQYF.